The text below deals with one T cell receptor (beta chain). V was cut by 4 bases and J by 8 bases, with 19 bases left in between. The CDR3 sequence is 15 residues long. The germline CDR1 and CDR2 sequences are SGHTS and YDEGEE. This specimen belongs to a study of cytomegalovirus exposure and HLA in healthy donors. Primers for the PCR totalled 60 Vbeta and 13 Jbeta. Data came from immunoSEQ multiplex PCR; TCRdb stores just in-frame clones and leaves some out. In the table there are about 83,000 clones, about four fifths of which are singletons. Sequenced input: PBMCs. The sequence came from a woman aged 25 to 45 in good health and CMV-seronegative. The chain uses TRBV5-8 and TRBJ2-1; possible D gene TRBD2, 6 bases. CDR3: CASSQEGGVRYEQFF. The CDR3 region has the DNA TGTGCCAGCAGCCAAGAAGGCGGGGTTCGGTATGAGCAGTTCTTC.